The 32 T cell receptor beta chains below come from one sample, sequenced in a study. TCRdb reanalysed the 5' RACE reads using MiXCR and keeps one entry per CDR3 protein. The table lists about 10,000 distinct CDR3 sequences, about half of them singletons. The sequenced material came from tumor-infiltrating naive CD4+ T cells sorted from the breast tumor. Subset given: naive CD4+ T cells, CD4+CD45RA+CD25-. These receptors all come from a female donor with breast cancer.

The genes are TRBV20-1 and TRBJ2-5, with no clear D. Germline V gene data show CDR1 as DFQATT and CDR2 as SNEGSKA (reference sequence). Trimming removed 1 base at V and 3 bases at J, with 12 bases between. The CDR3 runs 14 residues. The CDR3 bases are TGCAGTGCTAGAGCCCCTCGGGTCAAAGAGACCCAGTACTTC. Translating gives CSARAPRVKETQYF.

The chain links TRBV4-1 to TRBJ2-5, with TRBD2 identical over 7 bases. Germline CDR1 and CDR2: MGHRA and YSYEKL. V shed 1 base and J 5 bases; nucleotides not matched to a gene: 7. The CDR3 is 15 residues long. CDR3 in amino acids: CASSQGRESEETQYF. The CDR3 nucleotides read TGCGCCAGCAGCCAAGGGCGGGAGTCTGAGGAGACCCAGTACTTC.

This chain uses TRBV29-1 with TRBJ2-5; D unclear. This CDR3 has 13 amino acids. Trimming shortened V by 4 bases and J by 7 bases, and 16 bases separated the two germline ends. Germline V CDR1 and CDR2: SQVTM, ANQGSEA. Here the CDR3 reads CSVAETQLGTQYF. In DNA, the CDR3 is TGCAGCGTTGCGGAGACCCAGCTTGGGACCCAGTACTTC.

The chain carries TRBV7-2 and TRBJ1-2; possibly TRBD1 for D (6 bases). V lost 5 bases and J lost 1, with 14 bases in between. The germline gives CDR1 SGHTA, CDR2 FQGNSA. This CDR3 comprises 15 residues. The CDR3 is CASSEGRGGNYGYTF. For the CDR3, the DNA is TGTGCCAGCAGCGAGGGCAGGGGTGGTAACTATGGCTACACCTTC.

This chain links TRBV13 with TRBJ1-2; TRBD1 agrees at 7 bases. In germline, CDR1 is PRHDT, CDR2 FYEKMQ (reference sequence). V was clipped by 5 bases and J by 0 bases; unmatched bases: 3. CDR3 length: 14 amino acids. CDR3 loop: CASSRDRTNYGYTF. The CDR3 DNA follows: TGTGCCAGCAGCCGGGACAGAACTAACTATGGCTACACCTTC.

This chain links TRBV3-1 with TRBJ1-6; TRBD1 matches 8 bases. Germline V gene sequence: CDR1 LGHDT, CDR2 YNNKEL (reference sequence). V shed 1 base and J 11 bases; nucleotides not matched to a gene: 1. CDR3 length: 13 residues. The DNA for the CDR3 is TGTGCCAGCAGCCAAGGCAGGGGGCCACCCCTCCACTTT. Encoded protein: CASSQGRGPPLHF.

The genes are TRBV10-3 and TRBJ1-2, with TRBD1 matching over 8 bases. V trimming: 7 bases; J trimming: 5 bases; junction bases outside the gene matches: 9. In germline, CDR1 is ENHRY, CDR2 SYGVKD. This CDR3 contains 14 residues. In nucleotides, the CDR3 is TGTGCCATCAATGATCCCGACAGGGGTTATGGCTACACCTTC. Amino acid sequence: CAINDPDRGYGYTF.

The chain joins TRBV6-6 to TRBJ2-7; D not resolved. The CDR3 covers 15 residues. V lost 7 bases and J 2 bases, leaving 18 bases between the germline ends. From germline, CDR1 is MNHNY and CDR2 SVGAGI (reference sequence). In nucleotides, the CDR3 is TGTGCCAGCATCTCCCGAGGTGGCAGTACCTACGAGCAGTACTTC. Residues: CASISRGGSTYEQYF.

This clonotype was observed a handful of times. The genes are TRBV20-1 and TRBJ1-5; 8 nucleotides agree with TRBD1. The germline V gene has CDR1 DFQATT and CDR2 SNEGSKA (reference sequence). The CDR3 covers 15 residues. Trimming took 3 bases from V and 6 from J; bases not matched to a gene: 10. CDR3 in DNA: TGCAGTGCTAGTTTGAGACAGGGGACAGGTCAGCCCCAGCATTTT. Translation: CSASLRQGTGQPQHF.

The chain is built from TRBV21-1 and TRBJ2-7; the table's D gene call, TRBD2, was not cross checked with the DNA. TRBV21-1 is a pseudogene segment. This CDR3 has 16 residues. CDR3 DNA: TGTGCCAGCAGCAAATGGCGGCTAGCGGGGACCTACGAGCAGTACGTC. Translation gives CASSKWRLAGTYEQYV.

In DNA, the CDR3 is TGCGCCAGCAGCCCAGCGGGAGGGGGCTACAATGAGCAGTTCTTC. Its protein is CASSPAGGGYNEQFF. The J gene is TRBJ2-1, the V gene TRBV5-1, with 10 bases identical to TRBD2. The CDR3 has 15 amino acids. V gave up 4 bases and J gave up 3 bases; unmatched junction bases: 4. From germline, CDR1 is SGHRS and CDR2 YFSETQ.

The chain combines TRBV5-1 with TRBJ2-2, with TRBD1 matching 8 bases. V shed 4 bases, J shed 1 base, and the junction held 6 bases outside the gene matches. CDR1 is SGHRS, CDR2 YFSETQ, per germline. The CDR3 runs to 16 residues. CDR3 protein: CASSPDRGLNTGELFF. CDR3 in DNA: TGCGCCAGCAGCCCTGACAGGGGCCTGAACACCGGGGAGCTGTTTTTT.

The CDR3, as DNA: TGTGCCAGCAAACTCCAGGGAGGTGGGTGGACAGATACGCAGTATTTT. Its translation is CASKLQGGGWTDTQYF. The chain joins TRBV2 to TRBJ2-3, with a weak D call TRBD2 (6 bases). The CDR3 extends over 16 amino acids. The germline V and J ends were trimmed by 7 bases and 3 bases, with 20 bases remaining between them. CDR1 and CDR2 (germline): SNHLY, FYNNEI.

The rearrangement joins TRBV30 to TRBJ1-1, with D uncertain. V was clipped by 1 base and J by 8 bases, with 17 bases between them. This CDR3 comprises 14 residues. Germline V gene lookup returns CDR1 GTSNPN and CDR2 SVGIG (reference sequence). Written as DNA, the CDR3 is TGTGCCTGGAGTGGCTCCCTTCATCCGGGAGAAGCTTTCTTT. Its translation: CAWSGSLHPGEAFF.

The CDR3 sequence is CSARDGRETQYF. DNA for the CDR3: TGCAGTGCTAGAGACGGAAGGGAGACCCAGTACTTC. This chain connects TRBV20-1 to TRBJ2-5, with unresolved D. The CDR3 length is 12 residues. The V and J ends lost 0 bases and 5 bases respectively, with 7 bases between them. Germline CDR1 is DFQATT and CDR2 is SNEGSKA (reference sequence).

This clonotype came up a few times. V is TRBV25-1 and J is TRBJ2-6; tentative D call: TRBD1 (5 bases). V shed 0 bases and J shed 0 bases, with 6 bases lying between them. The length of the CDR3 is 16 residues. Germline lookup yields CDR1 MGHDK and CDR2 SYGVNS. The CDR3 sequence: CASSEYRGSGANVLTF. CDR3 sequence (DNA): TGTGCCAGCAGTGAATATAGGGGCTCTGGGGCCAACGTCCTGACTTTC. Based on the CDR3 plus reference TRBV25-1 and TRBJ2-6, the full variable domain is EADIYQTPRYLVIGTGKKITLECSQTMGHDKMYWYQQDPGMELHLIHYSYGVNSTEKGDLSSESTVSRIRTEHFPLTLESARPSHTSQYLCASSEYRGSGANVLTFGAGSRLTVL.

Comment on this clonotype: An end of the junction does not agree with germline; a read error may underlie this. This chain links TRBV11-2 with TRBJ2-4, with D tentatively TRBD1 or TRBD2 (5 bases each). The CDR3 runs to 18 residues. In germline, CDR1 is SGHAT, CDR2 FQNNGV. Here the CDR3 reads CASSLRAGRFLANNIQYF. The CDR3 nucleotides read TGTGCCAGCAGCTTAAGGGCAGGGAGATTTTTAGCCAACAACATTCAGTACTTC. The full variable domain, completed using reference TRBV11-2 and TRBJ2-4, is EAGVAQSPRYKIIEKRQSVAFWCNPISGHATLYWYQQILGQGPKLLIQFQNNGVVDDSQLPKDRFSAERLKGVDSTLKIQPAKLEDSAVYLCASSLRAGRFLANNIQYFGAGTRLSVL.

In its sample, this clonotype was seen a few times. The J gene is TRBJ2-1, the V gene TRBV28; 12 bases fit TRBD1. The CDR3 has 15 residues. V was pared by 7 bases and J by 4 bases, with 5 bases of the junction left unmatched. Germline-derived CDR1 and CDR2 are MDHEN and SYDVKM. The CDR3 reads CASTLGQGAYNEQFF. DNA for the CDR3: TGTGCCAGCACTTTGGGACAGGGGGCTTACAATGAGCAGTTCTTC.

This chain links TRBV24-1 with TRBJ2-3; no clear D gene. V lost 5 bases and J lost 5, with 7 bases in between. The germline V gene has CDR1 KGHDR and CDR2 SFDVKD. CDR3 length: 12 residues. The CDR3 here is CATSVSVDTQYF. CDR3 DNA: TGTGCCACCAGTGTTTCGGTAGATACGCAGTATTTT.

The rearrangement uses TRBV7-2 and TRBJ2-3; no clear D. This CDR3 has 12 amino acids. CDR1 SGHTA and CDR2 FQGNSA come from the germline V gene. Trimming took 3 bases from V and 0 from J, leaving 1 base between them. CDR3 residues: CASSFSTDTQYF. In DNA, the CDR3 is TGTGCCAGCAGCTTCAGCACAGATACGCAGTATTTT.

The chain joins TRBV20-1 to TRBJ2-3, with D maybe TRBD2 (6 bases). This CDR3 is built from 18 residues. Germline assignment: CDR1 DFQATT and CDR2 SNEGSKA (reference sequence). V lost 0 bases, J lost 2 bases, and 21 bases lay in between. CDR3 amino acids: CSARDSQRVHQSTDTQYF. The DNA of the CDR3 is TGCAGTGCTAGAGATTCCCAGCGGGTCCACCAATCCACAGATACGCAGTATTTT.

This chain uses TRBV20-1 with TRBJ2-3, with 7 bases that match TRBD1. Germline CDR1 DFQATT, CDR2 SNEGSKA (reference sequence). Trimming took 5 bases from V and 1 from J; bases not matched to a gene: 3. The CDR3 covers 13 residues. CDR3 residues: CSADDRGTDTQYF. The DNA for the CDR3 is TGCAGTGCTGACGACAGGGGCACAGATACGCAGTATTTT.

The genes are TRBV10-3 and TRBJ1-2, with D hard to call. CDR3 length equals 12 residues. V lost 2 bases and J lost 6, with 7 bases in between. From germline, CDR1 is ENHRY and CDR2 SYGVKD. In DNA, the CDR3 is TGTGCCATCAGTGAGGTGAGGGATGGCTACACCTTC. It encodes CAISEVRDGYTF.

This clonotype was counted between two and nine times. The chain joins TRBV29-1 to TRBJ1-2; D possibly corresponds to TRBD1 (6 bases). From germline, CDR1 is SQVTM and CDR2 ANQGSEA. The CDR3 consists of 12 residues. Trimming took 5 bases from V and 5 from J, leaving 12 bases between them. CDR3 DNA: TGCAGCGTTCTCACGGGGGCGTATGGCTACACCTTC. This codes for CSVLTGAYGYTF.

This clonotype was observed a few times. The gene calls are TRBV5-1 and TRBJ1-3; D is unresolved. V was pared by 1 base and J by 4 bases, with 12 bases between. The CDR3 runs to 15 residues. In germline, CDR1 is SGHRS, CDR2 YFSETQ. The CDR3 here is CASSLPDLTGNTIYF. DNA for the CDR3: TGCGCCAGCAGCTTGCCGGACCTGACCGGAAACACCATATATTTT.

In its sample, this clonotype was seen a few times. The chain recombines TRBV11-2 with TRBJ2-5; TRBD2 is a possible D gene (6 bases). Trimming pared 3 bases from V and 5 bases from J, leaving 16 bases between. Germline V gene sequence: CDR1 SGHAT, CDR2 FQNNGV. The CDR3 runs 15 residues. As DNA, the CDR3 is TGTGCCAGCAGCTTTCGCGGGGTTGGATATGAGACCCAGTACTTC. Protein product: CASSFRGVGYETQYF.

The chain uses TRBV5-1 and TRBJ2-5, with TRBD2 matching 7 bases. CDR1 is SGHRS and CDR2 is YFSETQ in the germline V gene. The junction had 6 bases not matched to a gene; V was cut back by 0 bases and J by 7 bases. The CDR3 is 14 amino acids. The CDR3 nucleotides are TGCGCCAGCAGCTTGGGCGCGGGAGAGGCGACCCAGTACTTC. Translated: CASSLGAGEATQYF.

The rearrangement uses TRBV29-1 and TRBJ1-6; weak D call: TRBD1 (5 bases). Per the germline V gene, CDR1 is SQVTM and CDR2 is ANQGSEA. The CDR3 spans 13 residues. V shed 6 bases and J shed 3 bases, with 9 bases lying between them. CDR3 bases: TGCAGCGTCAGGGACGGCTATAATTCACCCCTCCACTTT. Residues: CSVRDGYNSPLHF.

Note on this clonotype: It is likely a read error, because the conserved phenylalanine at the end of the CDR3 is missing. The chain has TRBV29-1 and TRBJ2-1, with D hard to call. This CDR3 is 11 amino acids long. The germline V gene has CDR1 SQVTM and CDR2 ANQGSEA. Deletions cut 4 bases from V and 6 bases from J, with 7 bases between. In nucleotides, the CDR3 is TGCAGCGTTGTAGTCTTCAATGAGCAGTTCCTC. Translated: CSVVVFNEQFL.

The V and J genes are TRBV15 and TRBJ2-2; weak D call: TRBD1 (6 bases). Per germline, CDR1 LNHNV and CDR2 YYDKDF (reference sequence). Trimming took off 0 bases at V and 0 bases at J, with 11 bases between the two ends. The CDR3 covers 17 residues. The CDR3 is CATSRDFTGTNTGELFF. The CDR3 DNA is TGTGCCACCAGCAGAGATTTCACAGGGACGAACACCGGGGAGCTGTTTTTT.

This chain connects TRBV5-4 to TRBJ2-1, with D perhaps TRBD1 (6 bases). The CDR3 has 12 amino acids. Germline V gene sequence: CDR1 SGHNT, CDR2 YYREEE (reference sequence). The germline V and J ends were trimmed by 4 bases and 5 bases, with 7 bases remaining between them. CDR3 in amino acids: CASSRQDNEQFF. DNA for the CDR3: TGTGCCAGCAGCAGACAGGACAATGAGCAGTTCTTC. Based on the CDR3 plus reference TRBV5-4 and TRBJ2-1, the full variable domain is ETGVTQSPTHLIKTRGQQVTLRCSSQSGHNTVSWYQQALGQGPQFIFQYYREEENGRGNFPPRFSGLQFPNYSSELNVNALELDDSALYLCASSRQDNEQFFGPGTRLTVL.

This clonotype has a handful of counts. The chain uses TRBV20-1 and TRBJ2-5, with D maybe TRBD1 (6 bases). V lost 7 bases and J lost 8, with 14 bases in between. From germline, CDR1 is DFQATT and CDR2 SNEGSKA (reference sequence). The CDR3 covers 11 residues. The chain's CDR3 is CSDGGLRTQYF. The CDR3, as DNA: TGCAGTGATGGGGGCCTCCGTACCCAGTACTTC.